This paragraph covers one T cell receptor beta chain sequence. The data were taken from a study of blood T cell repertoires in COVID-19. Study overall: The cDNA or gDNA used as material had been derived from T cells, B-cell-depleted T cells, or PBMCs.

Per the germline V gene, CDR1 is LNHDA and CDR2 is SQIVND (reference sequence). V was clipped by 5 bases and J by 2 bases; unmatched bases: 8. The CDR3 is made up of 15 amino acids. In the authors' methods: Reference gene primer amplification in the assay estimated nucleated cell counts. Here immunoSEQ multiplex PCR was the method, and the copy in TCRdb shows in-frame clones only, minus some. From that table come the V and J calls and clone size; the DNA was used to work out D and trimming. The sample carries around 260,000 clones, around 82% recorded once. The Seattle patients joined while their infection was active and were tracked longitudinally afterward.

This clonotype originated in a human donor with COVID-19, enrolled during active disease. The donor label of this sample is uncertain. This chain uses TRBV19 with TRBJ2-7; TRBD2 matches at 8 bases. The sequenced sample was peripheral blood. CDR3: CASSHPAGATYEQYF. The CDR3 DNA reads TGTGCCAGTAGTCACCCAGCGGGAGCCACCTACGAGCAGTACTTC.